These T cell receptor beta chains were read from a single sample in a study of blood T cell repertoires in COVID-19. Sequenced by immunoSEQ multiplex PCR; TCRdb stores in-frame clones only, minus some. The profile covers 180,000 or so clones, with 80% to 90% appearing a single time and roughly 8% taken by the ten largest. The sequenced sample was peripheral blood. The receptors here all came from a man between 60 and 75 years old with acute or convalescent COVID-19. Each CDR3 is given without its conserved first and last residue.

>TRBJ1-2|TRBV28
ASSFPGQGFGHPLYGYT
>TRBJ1-3|TRBV6-6
ASSHRGDSGNTIY
>TRBJ1-2|TRBV2
ASSMRLRGQNYGYT
>TRBJ1-5|TRBV28
ASSWNGGRQPQH
>TRBJ1-1|TRBV18
ASSPTSDWSGTEAF
>TRBJ1-5|TRBV4-1
ASSSSGTGRNQPQH
>TRBJ1-1|TRBV29-1
SVEGRAVNTEAF
>TRBJ2-7|TRBV7-2
ASSSGSGGRGSEQY
>TRBJ2-5|TRBV11-1
ASSFEETQY
>TRBJ2-1|TRBV7-2
ASSLLTREQF
>TRBJ1-1|TRBV11-2
ASSSRYGQGGGTEAF
>TRBJ2-7|TRBV12-3/TRBV12-4
ASSFDGDEQY
>TRBJ1-1|TRBV18
ASSPQRIGARSTEAF
>TRBJ1-6|TRBV9
ASSSWTGPNPLH
>TRBJ2-1|TRBV7-7
ASSLLGGPINEQF